These 17 T cell receptor beta chains originate from one sample sequenced in a study of shared clonotypes between healthy human individuals. Sequencing used immunoSEQ multiplex PCR; TCRdb keeps in-frame clones, though not all of them. The table shows more than 2,000,000 clones, with over 90% occurring only once. Sequencing was carried out using naive CD4+ T cells from PBMCs. Subset in this sample: CD45RA+ positively selected. All receptors come from a man between 18 and 35 years old in good health. Some clones in this sample may be carry-over from other donors' samples.

V usage is TRBV12-5 and J usage is TRBJ1-1; tentative D call: TRBD1 (5 bases). Trimming shortened V by 0 bases and J by 2 bases, and 10 bases separated the two germline ends. The CDR3 extends over 15 amino acids. The germline gives CDR1 LGHNT, CDR2 FRNRAP. The CDR3 loop is CASGLVAGHNTEAFF. CDR3 bases: TGTGCTAGTGGTTTGGTAGCAGGGCATAACACTGAAGCTTTCTTT.

V is TRBV29-1 and J is TRBJ2-2; D tentatively reads TRBD1 or TRBD2 (5 bases each). V was cut by 5 bases and J by 7 bases, with 17 bases left in between. The CDR3 sequence is 14 residues long. CDR1 SQVTM and CDR2 ANQGSEA come from the germline V gene. The CDR3 region is CSVWLGAGVGELFF. CDR3 nucleotides: TGCAGCGTTTGGTTAGGGGCCGGGGTCGGGGAGCTGTTTTTT.

The chain combines TRBV7-8 with TRBJ2-6; weak D call: TRBD1 (5 bases). V lost 6 bases, J lost 1 base, and 13 bases lay in between. CDR1 and CDR2 (germline): SGHVS, FQNEAQ. This CDR3 region has 16 residues. The CDR3 sequence is CASSLTQGSGANVLTF. CDR3 in DNA: TGTGCCAGCAGTTTAACCCAGGGATCTGGGGCCAACGTCCTGACTTTC.

The chain combines TRBV6-5 with TRBJ2-1; tentatively, D is TRBD1 or TRBD2 (6 bases each). Germline V gives CDR1 MNHEY, CDR2 SVGAGI. Trimming shortened V by 6 bases and J by 12 bases, and 21 bases separated the two germline ends. The CDR3 contains 14 residues. The CDR3 region has the DNA TGTGCCAGCAGCCGGGGGCGCGGTGGTGTGTTGCAGTTCTTC. This translates into CASSRGRGGVLQFF.

The chain links TRBV28 to TRBJ1-4; a weak D match, TRBD1 (5 bases). This CDR3 has 15 residues. Trimming stripped 6 bases from V and 3 bases from J, with 14 bases between. Per germline, CDR1 MDHEN and CDR2 SYDVKM. Written as DNA, the CDR3 is TGTGCCAGCAGCCCATCAGGGATCCCTAATGAAAAACTGTTTTTT. Amino acid sequence: CASSPSGIPNEKLFF.

This clone came up a few times. The sample contains more than one DNA sequence encoding this CDR3. The chain recombines TRBV5-1 with TRBJ1-1; the D is unclear. The CDR3 has 12 residues. V lost 0 bases to trimming and J lost 8 bases, with 8 bases between them. Germline CDR1 reads SGHRS; CDR2 reads YFSETQ. This CDR3 reads CASSLDGPEAFF. In DNA, the CDR3 is TGCGCCAGCAGCTTGGATGGACCGGAAGCTTTCTTT. Full variable domain (missing parts from reference TRBV5-1 and TRBJ1-1): KAGVTQTPRYLIKTRGQQVTLSCSPISGHRSVSWYQQTPGQGLQFLFEYFSETQRNKGNFPGRFSGRQFSNSRSEMNVSTLELGDSALYLCASSLDGPEAFFGQGTRLTVV.

V gene TRBV7-2 combines with J gene TRBJ2-4; 8 nucleotides match TRBD1. The CDR3 has 16 residues. The germline gives CDR1 SGHTA, CDR2 FQGNSA. V dropped 2 bases and J dropped 2; count of bases not matched to a gene: 5. CDR3 DNA: TGTGCCAGCAGCTTACAGCAGGGGGCTCCCAAAAACATTCAGTACTTC. Protein sequence: CASSLQQGAPKNIQYF.

This clone was counted between two and nine times. The chain is built from TRBV7-3 and TRBJ1-1; D uncertain. The CDR3 has 14 amino acids. Germline assignment: CDR1 SGHTA and CDR2 FQGTGA. Trimming shortened V by 5 bases and J by 7 bases, and 17 bases separated the two germline ends. The CDR3 DNA sequence: TGTGCCAGCAGCCAAAATACCCCCCCGGATGAAGCTTTCTTT. It specifies CASSQNTPPDEAFF.

The V gene is TRBV9, the J gene TRBJ2-3; D unresolved. The V gene lost 0 bases and the J gene lost 2 bases, with 7 bases spanning the gap. The germline CDR1 and CDR2 sequences are SGDLS and YYNGEE. The CDR3 spans 14 residues. For the CDR3, the DNA is TGTGCCAGCAGCGTAGAATGGGACACAGATACGCAGTATTTT. Protein sequence: CASSVEWDTDTQYF. Full variable domain (remainder filled in from reference TRBV9 and TRBJ2-3): DSGVTQTPKHLITATGQRVTLRCSPRSGDLSVYWYQQSLDQGLQFLIQYYNGEERAKGNILERFSAQQFPDLHSELNLSSLELGDSALYFCASSVEWDTDTQYFGPGTRLTVL.

The gene calls are TRBV5-5 and TRBJ2-3, with D possibly being TRBD1 (6 bases). The CDR3 has 17 residues. V lost 1 base, J lost 2 bases, and 17 bases lay in between. CDR1 and CDR2 (germline): SGHKS, YYEKEE (reference sequence). CDR3 sequence: CASSLYVGGLTTDTQYF. CDR3 nucleotide sequence: TGTGCCAGCAGCTTGTATGTTGGGGGCCTAACCACAGATACGCAGTATTTT.

This chain uses TRBV4-1 with TRBJ1-2; TRBD1 aligns across 11 bases. Germline V gene sequence: CDR1 MGHRA, CDR2 YSYEKL. V lost 7 bases and J lost 5; bases outside the gene matches: 15. The CDR3 contains 17 residues. The CDR3 bases are TGCGCCAGCACTCCCCAGCAGGGACAGGGGGGACTTTATGGCTACACCTTC. It translates to CASTPQQGQGGLYGYTF.

A word on this clone: This CDR3 is also generated by other DNA sequences in the sample. The chain recombines TRBV5-1 with TRBJ2-3; D gene uncertain. With 0 bases removed from V and 3 bases from J, the gap between germline ends came to 5 bases. The CDR3 length is 13 residues. The V gene's germline CDR1 is SGHRS and CDR2 YFSETQ. This CDR3 is CASSLGGTDTQYF. For the CDR3, the DNA is TGCGCCAGCAGCTTGGGCGGAACAGATACGCAGTATTTT.

The V call is TRBV27, the J call TRBJ2-3; a possible D gene is TRBD2 (5 bases). CDR1 is MNHEY, CDR2 SMNVEV, per germline (reference sequence). V gave up 6 bases and J gave up 0 bases, with 19 bases separating them. This CDR3 comprises 17 residues. Here the CDR3 reads CASSYGPRSGSTDTQYF. In nucleotides, the CDR3 is TGTGCCAGCAGCTACGGTCCACGAAGCGGTAGCACAGATACGCAGTATTTT.

This clone was seen once. This chain connects TRBV7-3 to TRBJ1-2; D is ambiguous. Trimming stripped 5 bases from V and 8 bases from J, with 15 bases between. CDR3 length equals 13 residues. The germline gives CDR1 SGHTA, CDR2 FQGTGA. DNA of the CDR3: TGTGCCAGCAGCACCCGTGGAGGGATCGGCTACACCTTC. Amino acids: CASSTRGGIGYTF.

Written as DNA, the CDR3 is TGTGCCAGCAGCTCGGGACTAGCGGTCCAAGAGACCCAGTACTTC. Its protein product is CASSSGLAVQETQYF. This rearrangement joins TRBV7-7 to TRBJ2-5; 11 bases are a match to TRBD2. The CDR3 is made up of 15 amino acids. The V gene's germline CDR1 is SSHAT and CDR2 FNYEAQ (reference sequence). V lost 4 bases, J lost 1 base, and 2 bases stayed unmatched. The entire variable domain, with the rest obtained from reference TRBV7-7 and TRBJ2-5, is as follows: GAGVSQSPRYKVTKRGQDVTLRCDPISSHATLYWYQQALGQGPEFLTYFNYEAQPDKSGLPSDRFSAERPEGSISTLTIQRTEQRDSAMYRCASSSGLAVQETQYFGPGTRLLVL.

V and J are TRBV5-1 and TRBJ2-2; no firm D call. Looked up from germline, CDR1 is SGHRS and CDR2 is YFSETQ. This CDR3 region has 15 residues. V gave up 4 bases and J gave up 0 bases, with 10 bases separating them. DNA of the CDR3: TGCGCCAGCAGCCTTAGTCTCACGAACACCGGGGAGCTGTTTTTT. Translation gives CASSLSLTNTGELFF.

CDR3 DNA sequence: TGTGCCAGCAGCTTTTACCGGGGAATGAACACTGAAGCTTTCTTT. It codes for CASSFYRGMNTEAFF. The chain combines TRBV5-4 with TRBJ1-1; D is unresolved. Germline V lookup: CDR1 SGHNT, CDR2 YYREEE (reference sequence). Trimming stripped 2 bases from V and 0 bases from J, with 11 bases between. The CDR3 sequence is 15 residues long.